These 2 T cell receptor beta chains originate from one sample sequenced in a study of cytomegalovirus exposure and HLA in healthy donors (dated by TCRdb to about 2017). The library was generated by the immunoSEQ multiplex PCR assay. For the multiplex PCR, a mixture combining 60 forward primers for TCR Vbeta segments and 13 reverse primers for TCR Jbeta segments was used. What TCRdb holds here is the immuneACCESS table cut down to in-frame rearrangements. Part of the clones is not present; checked against another copy, under half of the missing clones reflect an unresolved V gene, and the others are unexplained. The sample table holds around 150,000 clones, of which about 88% were seen once. Of the sample, around 2.1% is held by the ten largest clones. Sequencing was done on a sample of PBMCs. The receptor set was obtained from a man younger than 30 in good health and CMV-seropositive.

This rearrangement joins TRBV6-6 to TRBJ2-2; D ambiguous. Per germline, CDR1 MNHNY and CDR2 SVGAGI (reference sequence). With 6 bases removed from V and 3 bases from J, the gap between germline ends came to 17 bases. The CDR3 extends over 16 amino acids. The CDR3 DNA follows: TGTGCCAGCAGCTCCTTTCTAACAGACGACACCGGGGAGCTGTTTTTT. This sequence encodes CASSSFLTDDTGELFF.

This clone has only one observation. The chain recombines TRBV27 with TRBJ2-5; no clear D gene. The germline V gene has CDR1 MNHEY and CDR2 SMNVEV (reference sequence). V was cut by 6 bases and J by 5 bases, with 13 bases left in between. The CDR3 is 13 amino acids. CDR3 nucleotides: TGTGCCAGCAGCACCCGTCCGCGCGAGACCCAGTACTTC. As protein: CASSTRPRETQYF.